The entry below gives a single T cell receptor beta chain sequence along with its context. It has no known antigen specificity. No base-level quality is on record; no much larger clone is a single base apart. This sample is part of a study of beta chain features in type 1 diabetes (dated by TCRdb to 2016 to 2019). For the wider study: Mean age, gender distribution, total cell number and subset yield did not differ between patients and healthy donors. A total of about 100 million sorted cells were examined across all samples, and RNA yield correlated strongly with the number of cells per subset. The study compared the TCRB repertoires of sorted circulating CD4+ T cell subsets in recently diagnosed type 1 diabetes patients with those in matched healthy donors. Regulatory and stem cell-like memory subsets were obtained from only 8 patients and roughly 8 healthy donors, while naive and central memory subsets were obtained from all 30 or so donors.

The entire isolated RNA was reverse transcribed using the High Capacity cDNA Reverse Transcription Kit, and thus expressed TCRB transcripts were sequenced. Deep immunoSEQ sequencing was applied to naive, central memory and regulatory T cell samples, giving an average of about 3.7 million total reads per sample. After sorted cells were lysed in RLT buffer, RNA was extracted with DNase-treated RNeasy Micro or Mini kits, with the choice depending on cell number. Each cell subset was processed on its own to prevent cross-contamination, while patient and healthy donor samples were processed together. Using the immunoSEQ multiplex PCR, TCRB sequences were amplified from cDNA into 87-bp fragments spanning the CDR3 region. Sequencing of the amplicons was performed on the Illumina HiSeq platform. The original methods were these. PCR bias was corrected computationally using synthetic template baselines, and reads within Hamming distance 2 were collapsed, with unmergeable singletons discarded. Reads were aligned against IMGT so that V, D and J genes, CDR3 length and insertions or deletions at six rearrangement sites could be assigned. Within each subset, clonotype counts were normalized to sorted cell number, after which true diversity and Gini coefficients were computed with the tcR R package. The overlap coefficient, calculated on TCRB nucleotide sequences, was used to quantify repertoire sharing. As a proxy for the pre-selection repertoire, out-of-frame TCRB sequences from naive cells were analyzed. TCRdb took this table from immuneACCESS and kept in-frame rearrangements with V and J called. Such tables lack part of the clones; where checked against another copy, unresolved V genes explain under half of the gap, and the rest is unexplained. The V and J calls and clone size come from that table; D and trimming were worked out from the DNA. The sample table contains some 410,000 clones; only one count was recorded for roughly 14% of them. The leading ten clones occupy 0.035% to 0.045% of the sample.

Each donor gave one peripheral blood draw, averaging roughly 120 mL, which was collected into heparinised tubes. Naive, central memory, regulatory and stem cell-like memory CD4+ T cells were sorted on a BD FACSAria II using a panel including CD45RO, CCR7, CD25, CD127, CD95 and CD27. Purity was above 98% for every sorted population. PBMCs were isolated right away by Lymphoprep density gradient centrifugation and were stained directly, without culture. Samples were stained and sorted in pairs, with one healthy donor and one patient per experiment, so that batch effects were minimized. General study outcomes and caveats: Because cDNA rather than genomic DNA was sequenced, highly expressing activated cells could have been over-represented, although no difference in activation and CD3 levels was found between groups. Because small numbers of individuals were included in the HLA sub-analyses, any influence of HLA type on TCRB rearrangement was left unresolved. A moderate but significant shortening of TCRB CDR3 length was observed in type 1 diabetes patients in all four CD4+ subsets. The naive, central memory and regulatory TCRB repertoires appeared to resemble one another more closely among patients than among healthy donors. PCR may preferentially amplify shorter templates, but because patient and control samples were amplified and corrected together, any resulting skew would affect both groups equally. At VDJ recombination sites, patients with type 1 diabetes made fewer insertions and deleted more nucleotides, a pattern implying thymic rearrangement abnormalities.

The sample comprised naive CD4+ T cells from blood. The sample's cell subset or site label, in plain terms: true naive CD4+ T cells. The TCR comes from a man aged 25 to 45 in good health.

DNA sequence: TGCGCCAGCAGCCAGCCTACAGGGACTTACAATGAGCAGTTCTTC. This yields the protein CASSQPTGTYNEQFF. The chain is made from TRBV4-3 and TRBJ2-1, with the D call perhaps TRBD1 or TRBD2, each one matching 6 bases. The CDR1 and CDR2 encoded by the germline V gene are LGHNA and YSLEER. From cysteine to phenylalanine, the CDR3 is 15 amino acids long. Kept here is only the CDR3 DNA, which spans 45 bases and is read in frame from base 1. V is clipped by 3 bases and J by 4 bases, and the sequence between their germline boundaries is 13 bases long.